This is a list of T cell receptor beta chains from one sample in a study of PD-L1 blockade in urothelial cancer. Only in-frame clones appear in the TCRdb table, and some are missing; sequencing was by immunoSEQ multiplex PCR. The sample lists about 120,000 clones; more than 85% were seen once. This specimen consisted of PBMCs, obtained around atezolizumab (anti-PD-L1) treatment. These receptors all come from a man in his sixties with urothelial cancer. The CDR3 runs from the conserved cysteine through the conserved F or W.

CASSGLGGAPNEKLFF TRBJ1-4 TRBV6-1
CASSFLAGGPYEQYF TRBJ2-7 TRBV5-5
CASSFRGNPPDTQYF TRBJ2-3 TRBV6-5
CASSQKQPETQYF TRBJ2-5 TRBV5-1
CASSQAAGGPNEQFF TRBJ2-1 TRBV14
CASSLAGGRETQYF TRBJ2-5 TRBV6-6
CASSQEGLGTSTDTQYF TRBJ2-3 TRBV4-2
CASSLSGNTGELFF TRBJ2-2 TRBV5-4
CASSLGGASSYEQYF TRBJ2-7 TRBV13
CASSLLGRGSGGPDTQYF TRBJ2-3 TRBV7-2
CANNRAGANVLTF TRBJ2-6 TRBV5-4
CASRRTGFDDGYTF TRBJ1-2 TRBV28
CASTLRGGLAGTGELFF TRBJ2-2 TRBV19
CASSQGEGGGETQYF TRBJ2-5 TRBV4-1
CASSLASGGWSNEKLFF TRBJ1-4 TRBV5-1
CASSSRRGENHNEQFF TRBJ2-1 TRBV7-2
CAISGGQGASGNTIYF TRBJ1-3 TRBV10-3